This T cell receptor (beta chain) was obtained from a study of blood T cell repertoires in COVID-19. Overall study: Samples taken during acute and convalescent COVID-19 were collected in the United States, Italy and Spain. The cDNA or gDNA used as material had been derived from T cells, B-cell-depleted T cells, or PBMCs.

Original processing notes: Reference gene primer amplification gave estimated nucleated cell counts. The data were produced by immunoSEQ multiplex PCR, yet TCRdb's version contains in-frame clones alone and is incomplete. The V and J calls and clone size were taken over from that table, and D and trimming were inferred from the DNA. The table lists 120,000 to 150,000 clones, more than 80% of them singletons. Germline CDR1 and CDR2: MNHNY and SVGAGI (reference sequence). The ends lost 4 bases at V and 1 base at J; junction bases unmatched: 4. This CDR3 comprises 14 residues. This TCR came from a human donor in a cohort sampled during active COVID-19. The chain has TRBV6-6 and TRBJ2-7; 7 bases line up with TRBD1. The sample taken for sequencing was peripheral blood. CDR3 residues: CASSFPGQSYEQYF. For the CDR3, the DNA is TGTGCCAGCAGTTTCCCGGGACAGTCCTACGAGCAGTACTTC.